This T cell receptor (beta chain) stems from a study of T cell changes during pregnancy in multiple sclerosis. Some clones are missing from TCRdb's copy, which holds only in-frame ones; the method was immunoSEQ multiplex PCR. The sample carries 20,000 to 25,000 clones, about nine tenths recorded once. This clone was detected only once. The CDR3 is 13 amino acids. Trimming removed 4 bases from V and 4 bases from J; junction bases left unmatched: 3. Looked up from germline, CDR1 is SEHNR and CDR2 is FQNEAQ (reference sequence). The chain carries TRBV7-9 and TRBJ1-2; 7 nucleotides align to TRBD1. The clonotype originates from a female donor in good health, enrolled as a control in a pregnancy study. The source was CD8+ T cells from peripheral blood mononuclear cells, collected in the first trimester of pregnancy. CDR3: CASSSGQFYGYTF. The CDR3 DNA reads as TGTGCCAGCAGCTCGGGACAGTTCTATGGCTACACCTTC.